This T cell receptor beta chain derives from a study of long-term antiretroviral therapy in people with HIV. Findings of the study overall: Clones that had undergone expansion before ART prevailed in the repertoire throughout all time points. From about 2004 to 2018, blood was obtained, possibly while participants received older ART regimens. Diversity measured after ART increased yet remained under transplant donor controls.

Worth noting for this clone: Antigen unknown.

The CDR3 covers 15 residues. V trimming: 9 bases; J trimming: 4 bases; junction bases outside the gene matches: 11. CDR1 and CDR2 from the germline V gene are MNHNY and SVGAGI (reference sequence). It was version v3.0 of the immunoSEQ assay that was run at survey level. Sequencing used immunoSEQ multiplex PCR; TCRdb keeps in-frame clones, though not all of them. The profile covers about 35,000 clones, with about 94% appearing a single time and 3.6% taken by the ten largest. This chain connects TRBV6-6 to TRBJ2-2; 7 bases fit TRBD2. Sequences were derived from unsorted PBMCs, sampled 4.1 years after starting antiretroviral therapy. The receptor comes from a woman in her forties or fifties with HIV. As DNA, the CDR3 is TGTGCCAGTACTACTCACTCGGGGGGCACCGGGGAGCTGTTTTTT. Translation: CASTTHSGGTGELFF.